This entry is about one T cell receptor beta chain. The data stem from a study of T-cell reconstitution after alpha-beta-depleted transplantation in children. Researchers prepared the TCRbeta library using unique molecular identifiers, the study reports. TCRdb re-called the PCR reads with MiXCR, one entry per CDR3 protein. The sample gives some 110,000 distinct CDR3 sequences, 9% to 12% of which show up once; around 35% is in the top ten. The ends were cut back, 0 bases at V and 1 base at J, with 16 bases in the middle. Germline lookup yields CDR1 SGHRS and CDR2 YFSETQ. This CDR3 spans 17 amino acids.

This material consisted of PBMCs, taken before TCRalphabeta/CD19-depleted stem cell transplant. The receptor comes from a boy aged 2 to 9 with acute lymphoblastic leukemia, due to receive a stem cell transplant. The chain links TRBV5-1 to TRBJ1-1; D is possibly TRBD1 (6 bases). The CDR3 coding sequence is TGCGCCAGCAGCTTGGTCCCTAACCAACAGGGGAACACTGAAGCTTTCTTT. Translated: CASSLVPNQQGNTEAFF.